This section outlines one TCR beta chain sequence together with its context. The method was immunoSEQ multiplex PCR; TCRdb's version includes in-frame clones alone and lacks a portion of them. The sample has 78,000 or so clones, around 94% seen once. This sample is drawn from a study of cytomegalovirus exposure and HLA in healthy donors. The CDR3 runs to 15 residues. Germline assignment: CDR1 MNHEY and CDR2 SMNVEV (reference sequence). V gave up 5 bases and J gave up 5 bases; unmatched junction bases: 9. This clonotype was sampled from a woman between 18 and 30 years old in good health and CMV-seropositive. This chain connects TRBV27 to TRBJ2-5; TRBD1 matches 9 bases. Sequencing was performed on PBMCs. In nucleotides, the CDR3 is TGTGCCAGCAGTCAAGGGACAGGGTTTTCGGAGACCCAGTACTTC. Its translation is CASSQGTGFSETQYF.